The 23 T cell receptor beta chains below were found in one sample sequenced in a study of T cell changes during pregnancy in multiple sclerosis. Generated by immunoSEQ multiplex PCR, the TCRdb table keeps only in-frame clones and is missing some. Among tens of thousands of clones listed, more than 85% were seen once. The material was CD8+ T cells from peripheral blood mononuclear cells, obtained in the third trimester of pregnancy. All receptors come from a female donor with multiple sclerosis, enrolled in a pregnancy study.

This chain uses TRBV5-1 with TRBJ2-2; TRBD1 matches at 10 bases. The CDR3 sequence is 16 residues long. Germline lookup yields CDR1 SGHRS and CDR2 YFSETQ. V gave up 3 bases and J gave up 3 bases; unmatched junction bases: 5. The CDR3 loop is CASSSRQGADTGELFF. Written as DNA, the CDR3 is TGCGCCAGCAGCTCTCGACAGGGGGCAGACACCGGGGAGCTGTTTTTT.

In this sample, this clone turned up a few times. The V and J genes are TRBV13 and TRBJ2-5; a weak D match, TRBD2 (6 bases). V was cut by 7 bases and J by 4 bases, with 10 bases left in between. From germline, CDR1 is PRHDT and CDR2 FYEKMQ (reference sequence). The CDR3 totals 12 residues. In nucleotides, the CDR3 is TGTGCCAGCACGGAGGGGCGAGAGACCCAGTACTTC. Translating it yields CASTEGRETQYF.

The CDR3 nucleotides read TGTGCCAGCAGCACTGGGGCGGGAGGAGTGACAGATACGCAGTATTTT. It specifies CASSTGAGGVTDTQYF. The chain uses TRBV5-8 and TRBJ2-3; TRBD2 agrees at 8 bases. The CDR3 contains 16 residues. The ends lost 4 bases at V and 3 bases at J; junction bases unmatched: 10. Germline V lookup: CDR1 SGHTS, CDR2 YDEGEE.

V gene TRBV11-2 combines with J gene TRBJ1-1; unclear D gene. The CDR3 runs 12 residues. From germline, CDR1 is SGHAT and CDR2 FQNNGV. The V end lost 5 bases, the J end lost 2 bases, and 6 bases lay between the germline ends. The CDR3 sequence: CASSPVNTEAFF. Written as DNA, the CDR3 is TGTGCCAGCAGCCCGGTAAACACTGAAGCTTTCTTT.

The chain uses TRBV28 and TRBJ2-7, with 9 bases fitting TRBD2. The CDR3 runs 15 residues. Germline V CDR1 and CDR2: MDHEN, SYDVKM. The V gene end was trimmed by 2 bases and the J gene end by 4 bases; junction bases not matched to a gene: 6. Written as DNA, the CDR3 is TGTGCCAGCAGTTTACGGGGACTAGCTGGTTACGAGCAGTACTTC. Translated, it gives CASSLRGLAGYEQYF.

The chain couples TRBV7-3 to TRBJ2-7; 12 bases are shared with TRBD2. Per germline, CDR1 SGHTA and CDR2 FQGTGA. V was clipped by 3 bases and J by 0 bases; unmatched bases: 0. The CDR3 is made up of 15 amino acids. The CDR3 is CASSLTSGSSYEQYF. The DNA of the CDR3 is TGTGCCAGCAGCTTGACTAGCGGGAGCTCCTACGAGCAGTACTTC.

The chain combines TRBV19 with TRBJ1-1; 7 positions match TRBD1. J was trimmed by 7 bases and V by 5 bases; bases with no gene match: 7. CDR1 and CDR2 from the germline V gene are LNHDA and SQIVND (reference sequence). This CDR3 has 13 residues. The CDR3 nucleotides are TGTGCCAGTAGTCCCCCGGGACAGTATGAAGCTTTCTTT. It encodes CASSPPGQYEAFF.

The chain carries TRBV6-5 and TRBJ2-7; 8 positions agree with TRBD2. Germline CDR1 MNHEY, CDR2 SVGAGI. There are 16 residues in the CDR3. V was pared by 3 bases and J by 2 bases, with 9 bases of the junction left unmatched. CDR3 in amino acids: CASSYRLAGFTYEQYF. CDR3 nucleotides: TGTGCCAGCAGTTATAGGCTAGCGGGCTTTACCTACGAGCAGTACTTC.

The J gene is TRBJ2-2, the V gene TRBV29-1; tentatively, D is TRBD1 (6 bases). CDR1 is SQVTM, CDR2 ANQGSEA, per germline. The CDR3 spans 13 residues. The germline V and J ends were trimmed by 7 bases and 3 bases, with 12 bases remaining between them. The CDR3 reads CSGHAGDTGELFF. CDR3 bases: TGCAGCGGACACGCAGGGGACACCGGGGAGCTGTTTTTT.

This rearrangement joins TRBV19 to TRBJ1-1, with TRBD1 matching 7 bases. The CDR3 contains 13 residues. V was clipped by 3 bases and J by 4 bases; unmatched bases: 2. Germline assignment: CDR1 LNHDA and CDR2 SQIVND (reference sequence). CDR3: CASSIGTATEAFF. DNA for the CDR3: TGTGCCAGTAGTATCGGGACAGCCACTGAAGCTTTCTTT.

CDR3 bases: TGTGCCAGCAGTTTATATGCGGGATCTTCCTACGAGCAGTACTTC. Its protein is CASSLYAGSSYEQYF. The chain carries TRBV27 and TRBJ2-7, with a tentative D call TRBD2 (6 bases). CDR1 MNHEY and CDR2 SMNVEV come from the germline V gene (reference sequence). The CDR3 spans 15 residues. Trimming cost V 1 base and J 1 base, with 11 bases left between them.

The CDR3 spells CASNWGRVLAGGTGTGELFF. In DNA form, the CDR3 reads TGTGCCAGCAACTGGGGGCGCGTACTAGCGGGAGGAACGGGCACCGGGGAGCTGTTTTTT. The rearrangement links TRBV2 to TRBJ2-2, with 12 bases that match TRBD2. CDR1 and CDR2 (germline): SNHLY, FYNNEI. The V gene end was trimmed by 7 bases and the J gene end by 4 bases; junction bases not matched to a gene: 19. This CDR3 is 20 amino acids long.

This chain links TRBV19 with TRBJ2-1, with 10 bases lining up with TRBD2. Per the germline V gene, CDR1 is LNHDA and CDR2 is SQIVND (reference sequence). The CDR3 contains 15 residues. The V and J ends lost 6 bases and 4 bases, in that order; junction bases with no gene match: 6. The CDR3, as DNA: TGTGCCAGTAGCCCTAGCGGGAGCGCGTACAATGAGCAGTTCTTC. Protein sequence: CASSPSGSAYNEQFF.

The gene calls are TRBV4-1 and TRBJ2-7; 8 bases map to TRBD1. The CDR3 is 15 amino acids. The V segment lost 1 base and the J segment 2 bases; nucleotides outside the gene matches: 4. Per the germline V gene, CDR1 is MGHRA and CDR2 is YSYEKL. The CDR3 DNA reads TGCGCCAGCAGCCAAGCTCAGGGGGCTCCCTACGAGCAGTACTTC. This encodes CASSQAQGAPYEQYF.

This rearrangement joins TRBV27 to TRBJ2-3; weak D call: TRBD2 (6 bases). The CDR3 consists of 13 residues. With 4 bases removed from V and 8 bases from J, the gap between germline ends came to 13 bases. Germline V gives CDR1 MNHEY, CDR2 SMNVEV (reference sequence). CDR3 DNA: TGTGCCAGCAGTTCACAAATGGGGGGTACGCAGTATTTT. This codes for CASSSQMGGTQYF.

This chain links TRBV10-3 with TRBJ2-7, with D possibly being TRBD1 (6 bases). This CDR3 contains 13 residues. Germline V lookup: CDR1 ENHRY, CDR2 SYGVKD. Trimming took 11 bases from V and 2 from J, leaving 16 bases between them. CDR3 DNA sequence: TGTGCCTCGAGCCGGGACAAACCCTACGAGCAGTACTTC. Protein sequence: CASSRDKPYEQYF.

The V call is TRBV7-9, the J call TRBJ1-4; D gene unclear. V was cut by 6 bases and J by 3 bases, with 11 bases left in between. Per the germline V gene, CDR1 is SEHNR and CDR2 is FQNEAQ (reference sequence). This CDR3 has 14 residues. The CDR3 here is CASRLEGSNEKLFF. In nucleotides, the CDR3 is TGTGCCAGCAGACTGGAGGGCTCTAATGAAAAACTGTTTTTT.

The chain is built from TRBV6-5 and TRBJ1-2; 8 bases line up with TRBD1. The CDR3 totals 14 residues. Germline CDR1 is MNHEY and CDR2 is SVGAGI. V dropped 6 bases and J dropped 7; count of bases not matched to a gene: 10. The CDR3: CASRDWTGLFGYTF. The CDR3, as DNA: TGTGCCAGCAGGGATTGGACAGGGCTTTTTGGCTACACCTTC.

The chain has TRBV29-1 and TRBJ2-7; tentative D call: TRBD1 (6 bases). CDR3 length: 15 amino acids. Per the germline V gene, CDR1 is SQVTM and CDR2 is ANQGSEA. For the CDR3, the DNA is TGCACGCGATCCAAACCGGGACACCCCAAGTACGAGCAGTACTTC. It is translated as CTRSKPGHPKYEQYF.

The chain has TRBV5-6 and TRBJ1-1; 7 bases fit TRBD1. This CDR3 is built from 13 residues. CDR1 is SGHDT, CDR2 YYEEEE, per germline. J lost 4 bases, V lost 3 bases, and 3 bases had no gene match. Here the CDR3 reads CASSSRDSTEAFF. In DNA form, the CDR3 reads TGTGCCAGCAGCTCGCGGGACAGCACTGAAGCTTTCTTT.

The chain joins TRBV30 to TRBJ2-6, with 7 nucleotides matching TRBD1. The germline V gene encodes CDR1 GTSNPN and CDR2 SVGIG (reference sequence). CDR3 length: 16 amino acids. V was pared by 1 base and J by 0 bases, with 3 bases of the junction left unmatched. CDR3: CAWSGGTVSGANVLTF. The CDR3 DNA reads TGTGCCTGGAGTGGGGGGACAGTCTCTGGGGCCAACGTCCTGACTTTC.

V gene TRBV6-5 combines with J gene TRBJ1-1; 10 bases are shared with TRBD1. V gave up 9 bases and J gave up 5 bases; unmatched junction bases: 6. Germline CDR1 and CDR2: MNHEY and SVGAGI. The CDR3 has 13 amino acids. CDR3 sequence reads: CASQTGGLTEAFF. For the CDR3, the DNA is TGTGCCAGTCAGACAGGGGGCTTGACTGAAGCTTTCTTT.

The CDR3 here is CSGQGGNTEAFF. The CDR3, as DNA: TGCAGCGGCCAGGGGGGGAACACTGAAGCTTTCTTT. This sequence joins TRBV29-1 and TRBJ1-1; 7 bases are a match to TRBD1. Germline values: CDR1 SQVTM, CDR2 ANQGSEA. Unmatched junction bases numbered 3, after V lost 7 bases and J lost 1 base. This CDR3 is 12 amino acids long. Filled out from reference TRBV29-1 and TRBJ1-1, the complete variable domain reads SAVISQKPSRDICQRGTSLTIQCQVDSQVTMMFWYRQQPGQSLTLIATANQGSEATYESGFVIDKFPISRPNLTFSTLTVSNMSPEDSSIYLCSGQGGNTEAFFGQGTRLTVV.